The sequence of this T cell receptor (beta chain) was determined in a study of shared clonotypes between healthy human individuals. Findings and caveats of the study: It was anticipated that sequencing depth would influence how many clonotypes donors shared. Clonotypes which were not shared had lower generation probabilities than clonotypes that all four donors shared. Naive subsets usually exceeded memory subsets in estimated richness.

Sorted-subset replicate PCRs used roughly 220 ng DNA, approximately 33,000 T cell genomes. TCRdb keeps only in-frame clones here, not all; method: immunoSEQ multiplex PCR. The repertoire holds 800,000 to 950,000 clones, with about 96% as singletons. This clone appeared once. What it recognizes is unknown. Germline V lookup: CDR1 SEHNR, CDR2 FQNEAQ (reference sequence). The CDR3 has 15 residues. J was trimmed by 8 bases and V by 4 bases; bases with no gene match: 8. Positively selected for CCR7, the CD45RO-negative cells used as naive CD8 cells excluded terminally differentiated effector memory CD45RA+ cells.

The rearrangement uses TRBV7-9 and TRBJ1-6, with 7 bases that match TRBD1. This clonotype was sampled from a man aged 30-40 years in good health. The sample taken for sequencing was naive CD8+ T cells sorted from blood. The CDR3 loop is CASSSPTGPHSPLHF. CDR3 coding DNA: TGTGCCAGCAGCTCCCCGACAGGGCCCCATTCACCCCTCCACTTT.